A selection of T cell receptor beta chains follows, all from one sample in a study of T cells expressing NK-cell markers. TCRdb re-analyzed the 5' RACE reads; it lists each CDR3 protein once, without DNA. The record lists some 390,000 distinct CDR3 sequences, of which the ten most abundant hold around 11%. The sequenced sample consisted of blood T cells: a sorted CD56 or NKG2C T cell subset, CD4+ or CD8+ T cells, or bulk PBMC T cells (not recorded which). These receptors were obtained from a woman aged 45-65 years in good health. Each CDR3 is given with its conserved first and last residue.

>TRBJ2-1|TRBV20-1
CSARGTSRDDEQFF
>TRBJ2-7|TRBV11-2
CASSLSGEYEQYF
>TRBJ1-5|TRBV7-9
CASSLADLGQPQHF
>TRBJ2-4|TRBV12-3/TRBV12-4
CASRLRTSGRDLAKNIQYF
>TRBJ1-4|TRBV5-1
CASSSSTGHREKLFF
>TRBJ2-7|TRBV11-2
CASSLDLWVGAYEQYF
>TRBJ2-7|TRBV12-5
CASGLPKTGSRLATLYEQYF
>TRBJ2-1|TRBV12-3/TRBV12-4
CASSRRVRDEQFF
>TRBJ2-2|TRBV20-1
CSARSTKLSSGELFF
>TRBJ1-5|TRBV7-6
CASSLVASAVAQPQHF
>TRBJ2-2|TRBV4-1
CASSQDWAGDGELFF
>TRBJ1-1|TRBV7-3
CASSQIGGGEVYRSTEAFF
>TRBJ1-2|TRBV12-3/TRBV12-4
CASTLDVYYGYTF
>TRBJ2-5|TRBV19
CASSQAGARETQYF
>TRBJ2-5|TRBV11-2
CASSPGHREETQYF
>TRBJ2-7|TRBV3-1
CASSRDRVAYEQYF
>TRBJ1-3|TRBV9
CASSVGTGGNTIYF
>TRBJ2-5|TRBV29-1
CSVAGKEETQYF
>TRBJ2-3|TRBV10-3
CAITGRQGQDTQYF
>TRBJ1-3|TRBV6-5
CASSRDRGSGNTIYF
>TRBJ2-3|TRBV2
CASQGQPTDTQYF
>TRBJ2-7|TRBV12-3/TRBV12-4
CASTLGGPWYEQYF
>TRBJ2-3|TRBV2
CASSGASGSTQYF